This T cell receptor beta chain emerged from a study of blood T cell repertoires in COVID-19. TCRdb's table, derived via immunoSEQ multiplex PCR, lists solely in-frame clones and lacks some. Of around 340,000 clones in the sample, about 86% were seen once. The table lists this clone with a few counts. The germline CDR1 and CDR2 sequences are SGHRS and YFSETQ. V was pared by 0 bases and J by 8 bases, with 11 bases between. The CDR3 consists of 14 residues. What was sequenced was peripheral blood. The TCR sequence derives from an older woman with COVID-19, enrolled during active disease. The chain couples TRBV5-1 to TRBJ1-4; D possibly corresponds to TRBD1 (6 bases). The CDR3 reads CASSLETGREKLFF. The CDR3 nucleotides read TGCGCCAGCAGCTTGGAAACAGGGCGCGAAAAACTGTTTTTT.